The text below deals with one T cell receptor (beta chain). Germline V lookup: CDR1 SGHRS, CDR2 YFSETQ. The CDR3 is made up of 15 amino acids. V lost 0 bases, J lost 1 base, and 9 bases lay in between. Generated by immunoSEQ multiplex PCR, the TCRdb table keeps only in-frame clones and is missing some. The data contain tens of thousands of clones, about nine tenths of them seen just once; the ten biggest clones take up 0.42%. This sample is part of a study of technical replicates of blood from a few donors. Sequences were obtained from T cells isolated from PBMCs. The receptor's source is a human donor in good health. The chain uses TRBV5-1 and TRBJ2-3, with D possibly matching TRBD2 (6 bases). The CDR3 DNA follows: TGCGCCAGCAGCTTGGGCGGGATACGCACAGATACGCAGTATTTT. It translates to CASSLGGIRTDTQYF. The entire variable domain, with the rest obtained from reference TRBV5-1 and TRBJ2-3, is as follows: KAGVTQTPRYLIKTRGQQVTLSCSPISGHRSVSWYQQTPGQGLQFLFEYFSETQRNKGNFPGRFSGRQFSNSRSEMNVSTLELGDSALYLCASSLGGIRTDTQYFGPGTRLTVL.